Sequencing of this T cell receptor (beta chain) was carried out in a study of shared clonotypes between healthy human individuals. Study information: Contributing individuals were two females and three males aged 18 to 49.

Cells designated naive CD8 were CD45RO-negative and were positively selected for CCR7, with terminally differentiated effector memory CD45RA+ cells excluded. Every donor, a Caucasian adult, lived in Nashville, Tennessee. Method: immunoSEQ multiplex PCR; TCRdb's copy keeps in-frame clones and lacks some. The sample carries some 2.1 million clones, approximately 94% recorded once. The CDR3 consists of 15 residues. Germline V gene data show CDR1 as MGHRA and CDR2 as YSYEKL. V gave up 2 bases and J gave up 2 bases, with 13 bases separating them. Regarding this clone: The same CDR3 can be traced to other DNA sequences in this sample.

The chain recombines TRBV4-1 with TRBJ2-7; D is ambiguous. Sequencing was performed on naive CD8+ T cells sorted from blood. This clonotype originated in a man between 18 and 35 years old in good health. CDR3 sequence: CASSQSSTGAYEQYF. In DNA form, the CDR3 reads TGCGCCAGCAGCCAATCGAGCACTGGGGCCTACGAGCAGTACTTC.